Presented here are 9 T cell receptor beta chains from one specimen sequenced in a study of CXCR3-negative and CXCR3-positive naive CD8 T cells (dated by TCRdb to the late 2010s). Sequenced using a NextSeq 550. The Human TCR Profiling Kit (MiLaboratory) was used to prepare UMI-labeled 5' RACE TRB cDNA libraries. After reprocessing by TCRdb, each CDR3 protein sequence is one entry, and no DNA is given. The sample's table covers approximately 58,000 distinct CDR3 sequences. The ten largest clones represent 0.42% of the sample. What was sequenced was naive CXCR3- CD8+ T cells from blood. What the cell subset or site label conveys for this sample: CD45RO-CCR7+CD27+CD95- naive CD8+ T cells lacking CXCR3 (TNR3-). The source of these receptors is a human donor in good health. Some clones in this sample may be carry-over from other donors' samples.

The chain combines TRBV2 with TRBJ1-1. The CDR3 length is 11 residues. Germline CDR1 is SNHLY and CDR2 is FYNNEI. CDR3 sequence reads: CASSDAGEAFF. The entire variable domain, with the rest obtained from reference TRBV2 and TRBJ1-1, is as follows: EPEVTQTPSHQVTQMGQEVILRCVPISNHLYFYWYRQILGQKVEFLVSFYNNEISEKSEIFDDQFSVERPDGSNFTLKIRSTKLEDSAMYFCASSDAGEAFFGQGTRLTVV.

CDR3 in amino acids: CASSSQRVEQYF. This sequence joins TRBV13 and TRBJ2-7; TCRdb selects TRBD2, and the lack of DNA leaves this call unchecked. Germline CDR1 reads PRHDT; CDR2 reads FYEKMQ (reference sequence). The CDR3 runs to 12 residues.

The chain links TRBV3-2 to TRBJ2-1; TCRdb names TRBD1, which stays unverified in the absence of DNA. TRBV3-2 is classified as a pseudogene. The CDR3 has 15 residues. The CDR3 loop is CASYLSRGRPNEQFF.

The chain combines TRBV5-1 with TRBJ2-5. The CDR3 is 15 amino acids. From germline, CDR1 is SGHRS and CDR2 YFSETQ. This CDR3 reads CASSLVPEYQETQYF.

The chain recombines TRBV6-1 with TRBJ1-2. The germline V gene has CDR1 MNHNS and CDR2 SASEGT. The CDR3 spans 14 residues. CDR3 sequence reads: CASSEDRTNYGYTF.

The rearrangement joins TRBV7-2 to TRBJ2-7; as DNA is missing, the TRBD1 call by TCRdb cannot be tested. Germline CDR1 reads SGHTA; CDR2 reads FQGNSA. CDR3 length equals 16 residues. The CDR3 loop reads CASSLWTGGILEEQYF.

The J gene is TRBJ2-7, the V gene TRBV10-2. CDR3 length: 12 amino acids. The germline V gene has CDR1 WSHSY and CDR2 SAAADI. The CDR3 loop is CASREGSYEQYF.

The rearrangement uses TRBV10-3 and TRBJ2-7. This CDR3 has 12 residues. Germline V gene sequence: CDR1 ENHRY, CDR2 SYGVKD. CDR3 sequence: CAISDSTYEQYF.

This chain links TRBV28 with TRBJ2-7; checking the TCRdb D call of TRBD1 is not possible without DNA. From germline, CDR1 is MDHEN and CDR2 SYDVKM. The CDR3 spans 15 residues. This CDR3 reads CASRGGQGPSYEQYF. The full variable domain, rest sourced from reference TRBV28 and TRBJ2-7, is DVKVTQSSRYLVKRTGEKVFLECVQDMDHENMFWYRQDPGLGLRLIYFSYDVKMKEKGDIPEGYSVSREKKERFSLILESASTNQTSMYLCASRGGQGPSYEQYFGPGTRLTVT.